This T cell receptor beta chain was obtained from a study of cytotoxic CD8 clonotypes in ibrutinib-treated CLL. The study's findings and limits: Baseline clonality, higher than in age-matched healthy donors, tracked circulating CD8+ T-cell counts.

This clone was observed a single time. What it recognizes is unknown. Germline V lookup: CDR1 SGHAT, CDR2 FQNNGV. After removal of 2 bases from V and 1 base from J, the junction contained 6 bases not matched to a gene. The CDR3 runs to 18 residues. Using immunoSEQ multiplex PCR, the repertoire was profiled, and TCRdb retains in-frame clones only, with some absent. Here the sample spans under 300,000 clones, approximately 79% being singletons. Material: PBMCs, obtained at disease progression, from a patient treated with ibrutinib. The TCR comes from a human donor with chronic lymphocytic leukemia. V and J are TRBV11-2 and TRBJ2-4; 12 nucleotides line up with TRBD2. Here the CDR3 DNA reads TGTGCCAGCAGCTTAAGTCTAGCGGGAGGGAGGGCCAAAAACATTCAGTACTTC. Translated, it gives CASSLSLAGGRAKNIQYF.